These 8 T cell receptor beta chains share one sample of origin, sequenced in a study of regulatory T cells in long-lasting Graves disease. Relying on iRepertoire HTBI primers and Arm-PCR of CDR3 regions, the team built TCR beta libraries. In TCRdb, the multiplex PCR reads were re-called with MiXCR into one record per CDR3 protein. The sample includes 390,000 or so distinct CDR3 sequences, over 9.5% of them seen just once. The time point: newly diagnosed GD, antithyroid drugs for less than 3 months. TCR sequences were obtained from RNA taken from PBMCs. The same sample was also used in a study of T cells in Graves' hyperthyroidism and ophthalmopathy.

Source: peripheral blood mononuclear cells (PBMCs), taken at new diagnosis, from a patient treated with antithyroid drugs. Receptors were obtained from a woman between 18 and 29 years old with Graves disease.

V gene TRBV20-1 combines with J gene TRBJ2-2, with 15 positions matching TRBD2. Trimming took 5 bases from V and 0 from J; bases not matched to a gene: 7. The CDR3 is made up of 18 amino acids. CDR1 and CDR2 from the germline V gene are DFQATT and SNEGSKA (reference sequence). The CDR3, as DNA: TGCAGTGCTGACGCGGGACTAGCGGGGGGATCGAACACCGGGGAGCTGTTTTTT. Translating gives CSADAGLAGGSNTGELFF.

On this clonotype itself: With a much larger clone just one base away, this may be a read error. J is TRBJ2-7 and V is TRBV2, with 8 bases lining up with TRBD2. J gave up 3 bases and V 1 base, and 14 bases lay outside the gene matches. Germline V gives CDR1 SNHLY, CDR2 FYNNEI. CDR3 size: 18 residues. CDR3 bases: TGTGCCAGCAGTGAAGAGGCCATAGGACTAGCAGGTTTCTACGAGCAGTACTTC. Its translation is CASSEEAIGLAGFYEQYF.

This clonotype has ten or more counts. J is TRBJ2-7 and V is TRBV5-1, with 10 nucleotides matching TRBD1. The CDR3 runs to 12 residues. Looked up from germline, CDR1 is SGHRS and CDR2 is YFSETQ. V dropped 8 bases and J dropped 2; count of bases not matched to a gene: 1. This CDR3 is CASGTGAYEQYF. The CDR3 DNA follows: TGCGCCAGTGGGACAGGGGCCTACGAGCAGTACTTC.

This clonotype was seen more than once but under ten times. V usage is TRBV5-1 and J usage is TRBJ2-6; D is perhaps TRBD1 or TRBD2 (5 bases each). This CDR3 contains 18 residues. Germline V gives CDR1 SGHRS, CDR2 YFSETQ. V was cut by 1 base and J by 1 base, with 15 bases left in between. The CDR3, as DNA: TGCGCCAGCAGCTTGTTGGCAGGGACCAGTTCTGGGGCCAACGTCCTGACTTTC. Translated, it gives CASSLLAGTSSGANVLTF.

This clonotype has ten or more counts. The chain combines TRBV15 with TRBJ2-1, with D hard to call. Germline values: CDR1 LNHNV, CDR2 YYDKDF (reference sequence). V lost 0 bases to trimming and J lost 10 bases, with 10 bases between them. This CDR3 contains 13 residues. CDR3 region: CATSRDPPGEQFF. DNA of the CDR3: TGTGCCACCAGCAGAGATCCCCCAGGCGAGCAGTTCTTC.

Regarding this clonotype: This may arise from a read error, as a much more abundant clone is one base away. The chain joins TRBV6-5 to TRBJ1-6; 7 bases fit TRBD1. Germline assignment: CDR1 MNHEY and CDR2 SVGAGI. This CDR3 is built from 15 residues. CDR3 sequence reads: CASGYRGTENSPLHF. The CDR3 nucleotides are TGTGCCAGCGGTTACAGGGGCACGGAGAATTCACCCCTCCACTTT.

Ten or more counts support this clonotype. The chain carries TRBV7-6 and TRBJ1-1; D uncertain. With 4 bases removed from V and 4 bases from J, the gap between germline ends came to 13 bases. Germline V lookup: CDR1 SGHVS, CDR2 FNYEAQ. This CDR3 region has 14 residues. CDR3: CASSWSGELTEAFF. The CDR3 bases are TGTGCCAGCAGCTGGTCCGGGGAACTCACTGAAGCTTTCTTT. The full variable domain, in which reference TRBV7-6 and TRBJ1-1 provide the parts outside the CDR3, is GAGVSQSPRYKVTKRGQDVALRCDPISGHVSLYWYRQALGQGPEFLTYFNYEAQQDKSGLPNDRFSAERPEGSISTLTIQRTEQRDSAMYRCASSWSGELTEAFFGQGTRLTVV.

Ten or more counts support this clonotype. V and J are TRBV30 and TRBJ2-2; TRBD2 matches at 7 bases. Germline CDR1 is GTSNPN and CDR2 is SVGIG (reference sequence). V lost 0 bases, J lost 2 bases, and 15 bases stayed unmatched. The CDR3 contains 19 residues. CDR3 bases: TGTGCCTGGAGTGTACTAACTGGGAGGGGAAATAGAAACACCGGGGAGCTGTTTTTT. It yields the protein CAWSVLTGRGNRNTGELFF.